The 17 T cell receptor beta chains below were found in one sample sequenced in a study of response to subunit inactivated influenza vaccine. MiXCR, applied by TCRdb to the RT-PCR reads, yields one record per CDR3 protein. The sample lists 710,000 or so distinct CDR3 sequences; 15% to 19% were seen once. The sequenced sample was PBMCs from blood, obtained 11 to 12 days after vaccination. All receptors derive from a man aged 50-59 years who received an inactivated influenza vaccine.

This clonotype came up a few times. The chain links TRBV7-2 to TRBJ1-1, with D perhaps TRBD1 (5 bases). Trimming took 8 bases from V and 5 from J, leaving 15 bases between them. Germline V gene lookup returns CDR1 SGHTA and CDR2 FQGNSA. The CDR3 runs 13 residues. DNA for the CDR3: TGTGCCAGCGGAGGTCAGGGAGGGACTGAAGCTTTCTTT. Translating gives CASGGQGGTEAFF.

The V call is TRBV6-1, the J call TRBJ2-7, with D uncertain. The CDR3 loop spans 14 amino acids. CDR1 and CDR2 (germline): MNHNS, SASEGT. Trimming took off 6 bases at V and 1 base at J, with 13 bases between the two ends. The CDR3 DNA reads as TGTGCCAGCAGCCAACGGGCAGTTTCCTACGAGCAGTACTTC. Residues: CASSQRAVSYEQYF.

A few counts support this clonotype. V usage is TRBV5-1 and J usage is TRBJ1-6; D gene ambiguous. The CDR3 consists of 15 residues. Germline V gene data show CDR1 as SGHRS and CDR2 as YFSETQ. Trimming stripped 0 bases from V and 14 bases from J, with 18 bases between. The DNA of the CDR3 is TGCGCCAGCAGCTTGGACGGTACTTGGGTTGGGGCCCTCCACTTT. The encoded protein is CASSLDGTWVGALHF.

This clonotype came up many times. The V call is TRBV4-1, the J call TRBJ1-2; 8 bases line up with TRBD1. Trimming removed 5 bases from V and 3 bases from J; junction bases left unmatched: 2. The germline V gene has CDR1 MGHRA and CDR2 YSYEKL. This CDR3 has 13 residues. The CDR3 nucleotides read TGCGCCAGCAGCACAGGGGGGGACTATGGCTACACCTTC. It is translated as CASSTGGDYGYTF.

This clonotype was counted many times. V usage is TRBV5-6 and J usage is TRBJ2-1; D unresolved. CDR1 is SGHDT, CDR2 YYEEEE, per germline. V was shortened by 0 bases and J by 2 bases, with 9 bases between the two germline ends. The CDR3 has 15 residues. For the CDR3, the DNA is TGTGCCAGCAGCTTGGTGGCGGATACCTACAATGAGCAGTTCTTC. This encodes CASSLVADTYNEQFF.

The genes are TRBV20-1 and TRBJ1-1; the D is unclear. V dropped 5 bases and J dropped 2 bases, with 18 bases sitting between them. The length of the CDR3 is 15 residues. Per the germline V gene, CDR1 is DFQATT and CDR2 is SNEGSKA (reference sequence). The chain's CDR3 is CSAPGRQGPNTEAFF. CDR3 bases: TGCAGTGCTCCCGGCCGACAAGGCCCAAACACTGAAGCTTTCTTT.

This clonotype occurred many times. The chain is built from TRBV28 and TRBJ1-1; D gene unclear. Germline V gene data show CDR1 as MDHEN and CDR2 as SYDVKM. Trimming removed 0 bases at V and 1 base at J, with 9 bases between. This CDR3 is 15 amino acids long. CDR3 region: CASSLWFKGNTEAFF. The DNA of the CDR3 is TGTGCCAGCAGTTTATGGTTTAAGGGGAACACTGAAGCTTTCTTT.

The rearrangement joins TRBV3-1 to TRBJ1-3; the D is unclear. Germline CDR1 LGHDT, CDR2 YNNKEL (reference sequence). Trimming took 1 base from V and 6 from J, leaving 7 bases between them. The CDR3 is made up of 13 amino acids. DNA for the CDR3: TGTGCCAGCAGCCAAGGGCAGGAAAACACCATATATTTT. It yields the protein CASSQGQENTIYF.

The genes are TRBV6-1 and TRBJ2-3, with TRBD1 matching over 7 bases. V lost 7 bases to trimming and J lost 5 bases; unmatched junction nucleotides: 9. The CDR3 runs to 14 residues. The V gene's germline CDR1 is MNHNS and CDR2 SASEGT. Written as DNA, the CDR3 is TGTGCCAGCAAGAGGGACAGCCGGTTAGATACGCAGTATTTT. Translated, it gives CASKRDSRLDTQYF.

There are a few counts of this clonotype. J is TRBJ2-7 and V is TRBV7-9; TRBD2 is a possible D gene (6 bases). The length of the CDR3 is 16 residues. CDR1 and CDR2 (germline): SEHNR, FQNEAQ (reference sequence). V was pared by 5 bases and J by 2 bases, with 19 bases between. CDR3 nucleotides: TGTGCCAGCAGCCCGTCGGGGGACCTCCCACCCTACGAGCAGTACTTC. This sequence encodes CASSPSGDLPPYEQYF.

This clonotype was detected only a few times. This chain uses TRBV6-1 with TRBJ2-5; D is undetermined. The CDR3 is 13 amino acids. From germline, CDR1 is MNHNS and CDR2 SASEGT. This CDR3 reads CATGRWVRETQYF. CDR3 bases: TGTGCTACCGGCCGTTGGGTCCGAGAGACCCAGTACTTC.

This clonotype appeared a few times. The genes are TRBV5-1 and TRBJ1-2, with D hard to call. Per the germline V gene, CDR1 is SGHRS and CDR2 is YFSETQ. The CDR3 spans 12 residues. V was trimmed by 0 bases and J by 5 bases, leaving 5 bases between them. The CDR3 spells CASSLEQYGYTF. CDR3 bases: TGCGCCAGCAGCTTGGAACAGTATGGCTACACCTTC.

The table lists this clonotype with many counts. The chain is built from TRBV5-1 and TRBJ2-1; 12 bases match TRBD2. This CDR3 is built from 16 residues. Per germline, CDR1 SGHRS and CDR2 YFSETQ. J was trimmed by 7 bases and V by 0 bases; bases with no gene match: 5. The CDR3 here is CASSLAPTSGRNEQFF. The CDR3 nucleotides are TGCGCCAGCAGCTTGGCCCCGACTAGCGGGAGAAATGAGCAGTTCTTC.

The CDR3 DNA sequence: TGCAGTGCCCAACAGGGCAGCAATCAGCCCCAGCATTTT. Its translation is CSAQQGSNQPQHF. The chain links TRBV20-1 to TRBJ1-5; D possibly corresponds to TRBD1 (6 bases). This CDR3 contains 13 residues. Per the germline V gene, CDR1 is DFQATT and CDR2 is SNEGSKA (reference sequence). Between the trimmed V and J ends, which lost 6 bases and 1 base, there was a span of 10 bases.

The genes are TRBV7-2 and TRBJ2-3; D is perhaps TRBD2 (5 bases). The CDR3 runs to 15 residues. Trimming shortened V by 2 bases and J by 6 bases, and 15 bases separated the two germline ends. In germline, CDR1 is SGHTA, CDR2 FQGNSA. CDR3 amino acids: CASSLIEGVWDTQYF. The CDR3 DNA reads TGTGCCAGCAGCTTAATTGAGGGCGTTTGGGATACGCAGTATTTT.

This chain joins TRBV12-3 or TRBV12-4 and TRBJ2-1, with TRBD2 matching 8 bases. This CDR3 has 14 residues. The V segment lost 5 bases and the J segment 2 bases; nucleotides outside the gene matches: 2. CDR3 loop: CASSTSGPYNEQFF. The CDR3 coding sequence is TGTGCCAGCAGTACTAGCGGCCCCTACAATGAGCAGTTCTTC.

The rearrangement joins TRBV29-1 to TRBJ2-3; D might be TRBD2 (6 bases). Looked up from germline, CDR1 is SQVTM and CDR2 is ANQGSEA. The CDR3 consists of 11 residues. The V and J ends lost 5 bases and 6 bases respectively, with 9 bases between them. Here the CDR3 DNA reads TGCAGCGTTTCTGGGGGGGATACGCAGTATTTT. Residues: CSVSGGDTQYF.